Listed below are T cell receptor beta chains from one sample, sequenced in a study of T cell responses to AZD1222 COVID-19 vaccine. TCRdb's table, derived via immunoSEQ multiplex PCR, lists solely in-frame clones and lacks some. This sample has more than 75,000 clones, with about 90% found just once. Source: peripheral blood, taken 28 days after the second AZD1222 dose. The receptors shown here come from an adult who received the AZD1222 COVID-19 vaccine. CDR3s include the opening cysteine and the closing phenylalanine or tryptophan. Fields, in order: clone size, D gene, J gene, CDR3 length, V gene, CDR3 DNA, CDR3 protein. D genes are given only for firm matches. For some rows the clone size is stated as once, few or many, or as a class when expanded; others skip it.

>.|.|TRBJ2-3|12|TRBV4-1
TGCGCCAGCGGACTGAGGGCGGATACGCAGTATTTT
CASGLRADTQYF
>.|.|TRBJ1-1|13|TRBV7-3
TGTGCCAGCAGCCACGACCCGAACACTGAAGCTTTCTTT
CASSHDPNTEAFF
>.|TRBD1|TRBJ2-7|15|TRBV30
TGTGCCTGGAGTGAGACAGGGACAGGAAACTACGAGCAGTACTTC
CAWSETGTGNYEQYF
>.|.|TRBJ1-2|14|TRBV3-1/TRBV3-2
TGTGCCAGCAGCCAAGGGTTGGGGGCGTATGGCTACACCTTC
CASSQGLGAYGYTF
>few|.|TRBJ1-6|18|TRBV4-2
TGTGCCAGCAGCCAAGATGTGGTTTCCTTTGCCCGAGATTCACCCCTCCACTTT
CASSQDVVSFARDSPLHF
>.|.|TRBJ2-1|15|TRBV7-8
TGTGCCAGCAGCTTGGGGGAAGTGATCTGGAATGAGCAGTTCTTC
CASSLGEVIWNEQFF
>.|.|TRBJ2-7|13|TRBV18
TGTGCCAGCTCACCGGACCCGTACTACGAGCAGTACTTC
CASSPDPYYEQYF
>.|.|TRBJ2-1|15|TRBV13
TGTGCCAGCAGCCACCGGGACGTCTCCTACAATGAGCAGTTCTTC
CASSHRDVSYNEQFF
>.|.|TRBJ1-6|13|TRBV7-6
TGTGCCAGCAGCTTAGAGGTTAATTCACCCCTCCACTTT
CASSLEVNSPLHF
>.|TRBD1|TRBJ1-3|16|TRBV6-5
TGTGCCAGCAGTTACCTCAGACAGGGGAAGGGAAACACCATATATTTT
CASSYLRQGKGNTIYF
>.|.|TRBJ2-1|13|TRBV5-5
TGTGCCAGCAGTCCAATCGCCTACAATGAGCAGTTCTTC
CASSPIAYNEQFF
>.|TRBD2|TRBJ2-1|17|TRBV2
TGTGCCACCAAGGGGGGTCTAGCGGGGAGCTCTGTGGGTGAGCAGTTCTTC
CATKGGLAGSSVGEQFF
>.|TRBD1|TRBJ2-7|14|TRBV7-9
TGTGCCAGCAGCAATGGGGACAGGGGGTACGAGCAGTACTTC
CASSNGDRGYEQYF
>.|TRBD1|TRBJ2-7|15|TRBV28
TGTGCCAGCAGTGGGACCGGGACAGGGACCTACGAGCAGTACTTC
CASSGTGTGTYEQYF
>.|.|TRBJ1-5|13|TRBV25-1
TGTGCCAGCAGTGAATGGGGGGATCAGCCCCAGCATTTT
CASSEWGDQPQHF
>once|.|TRBJ1-1|15|TRBV6-2/TRBV6-3
TGTGCCAGCAGCCGAGAGGGGCAGGTAGGCACTGAAGCTTTCTTT
CASSREGQVGTEAFF
>.|.|TRBJ2-1|15|TRBV5-4
TGTGCCAGCAGCTTGAGAGGAACAGGATTGAATGAGCAGTTCTTC
CASSLRGTGLNEQFF
>.|TRBD1|TRBJ1-2|19|TRBV7-9
TGTGCCAGCAGCTCGCCCTACGACAGGGGAAATGCGGCTCTCTATGGCTACACCTTC
CASSSPYDRGNAALYGYTF
>.|.|TRBJ1-3|14|TRBV11-2
TGTGCCAGCAGCTTGGGGGGGCTTGGAAACACCATATATTTT
CASSLGGLGNTIYF
>.|.|TRBJ1-1|15|TRBV27
TGTGCCAGCAGTTGGGGGGGTCGGGGAGGCACTGAAGCTTTCTTT
CASSWGGRGGTEAFF
>.|TRBD1|TRBJ2-7|16|TRBV4-3
TGCGCCAGCAGCCAAGATCCGACAGGGTCGTTGAGCGAGCAGTACTTC
CASSQDPTGSLSEQYF
>.|.|TRBJ2-7|14|TRBV11-2
TGTGCCAGCAGCTTAGGATTGGGAATCTACGAGCAGTACTTC
CASSLGLGIYEQYF
>.|.|TRBJ2-5|14|TRBV7-8
TGTGCCAGCAGCCTGCGACCACCACGCGAGACCCAGTACTTC
CASSLRPPRETQYF
>.|.|TRBJ1-4|14|TRBV5-1
TGCGCCAGCAGCAAACTGACAACTAATGAAAAACTGTTTTTT
CASSKLTTNEKLFF
>.|TRBD2|TRBJ2-7|14|TRBV5-1
TGCGCCAGCAGGGGACTAGCGGGAGGGTACGAGCAGTACTTC
CASRGLAGGYEQYF
>.|.|TRBJ1-6|10|TRBV28
TGTGCCAGCGGGGTTTCACCCCTCCACTTT
CASGVSPLHF
>.|.|TRBJ1-1|13|TRBV5-1
TGCGCCAGCAGCTTGGCGGGGGACCCTGAAGCTTTCTTT
CASSLAGDPEAFF
>.|.|TRBJ2-5|14|TRBV11-3
TGTGCCAGCAGCTTAACGAGGGGCCAAGAGACCCAGTACTTC
CASSLTRGQETQYF
>.|.|TRBJ2-7|16|TRBV18
TGTGCCAGCTCCCCCGGACGAGCCTTCTCCGTTTACGAGCAGTACTTC
CASSPGRAFSVYEQYF
>once|TRBD1|TRBJ1-2|17|TRBV28
TGTGCCAGCAGTAGCGGGACAGCGGATTCAGCTAACTATGGCTACACCTTC
CASSSGTADSANYGYTF
>.|.|TRBJ1-1|15|TRBV6-1
TGTGCCAGCAGTGAATCTGGGGGCATGAACACTGAAGCTTTCTTT
CASSESGGMNTEAFF
>.|.|TRBJ1-1|14|TRBV11-2
TGTGCCAGCAGCTTAGATGGGGCAGGGACTGAAGCTTTCTTT
CASSLDGAGTEAFF
>few|TRBD2|TRBJ2-7|15|TRBV2
TGTGCCAGCAGTGTTGTAGAAGGCGGGAGCCACGAGCAGTACTTC
CASSVVEGGSHEQYF
>once|.|TRBJ1-1|14|TRBV11-2
TGTGCCAGCAGCTTGAACAGGTCCCCACCTGAAGCTTTCTTT
CASSLNRSPPEAFF
>.|.|TRBJ2-1|16|TRBV21-1
TGTGCCAGCAGCAAAGGGGGTAGCGGGAGGGCCGATGAGCAGTTCTTC
CASSKGGSGRADEQFF
>.|TRBD1|TRBJ1-2|15|TRBV18
TGTGCCAGCTCACCCCCAGGGGGGACCCAAGCCGGCTACACCTTC
CASSPPGGTQAGYTF
>.|.|TRBJ2-5|11|TRBV27
TGTGCCAGCAGCCGGGGAGAGACCCAGTACTTC
CASSRGETQYF
>.|TRBD1|TRBJ1-1|15|TRBV6-6
TGTGCCAGCACCCCTAGACAGGGGGCGACCACTGAAGCTTTCTTT
CASTPRQGATTEAFF